This is a list of T cell receptor beta chains from one sample in a study of blood T cell repertoires in COVID-19. Generated by immunoSEQ multiplex PCR, the TCRdb table keeps only in-frame clones and is missing some. The sample includes under 300,000 clones, over 80% of them seen just once. The sample consisted of peripheral blood. Every receptor here comes from a woman aged 55-70 years with active or convalescent COVID-19. CDR3s include the opening cysteine and the closing phenylalanine or tryptophan. The D gene is left open where the match is weak. The size field is filled for only some rows; it gives once, few, many or a size class.

cdr3_length	v_call	d_call	clone_size	j_call	cdr3_aa	cdr3_nt
15	TRBV2	TRBD1	NA	TRBJ2-7	CASSEARTGNSEQYF	TGTGCCAGCAGTGAAGCCCGGACAGGGAATTCCGAGCAGTACTTC
15	TRBV6-6	TRBD1	few	TRBJ2-7	CASSQQGARDYEQYF	TGTGCCAGCAGCCAACAGGGGGCGCGGGACTACGAGCAGTACTTC
14	TRBV5-1	TRBD1	NA	TRBJ2-7	CASNTGTGTGEQYF	TGCGCCAGCAACACCGGGACAGGGACCGGCGAGCAGTACTTC
18	TRBV18	NA	NA	TRBJ1-3	CASSPTLSGIAAGNTIYF	TGTGCCAGCTCACCGACACTTTCCGGAATCGCCGCTGGAAACACCATATATTTT
13	TRBV19	NA	NA	TRBJ2-1	CASSRILVDEQFF	TGTGCCAGTAGTCGCATCCTAGTAGATGAGCAGTTCTTC
14	TRBV11-1	TRBD1	NA	TRBJ2-5	CASSLTGAQETQYF	TGTGCCAGCAGCTTGACAGGGGCTCAAGAGACCCAGTACTTC
15	TRBV21-1	NA	NA	TRBJ2-1	CASSKVRDRYNEQFF	TGTGCCAGCAGCAAAGTTCGGGACAGATACAATGAGCAGTTCTTC
16	TRBV13	TRBD2	NA	TRBJ2-5	CASSFVTSGGEETQYF	TGTGCCAGCAGCTTCGTAACTAGCGGAGGGGAAGAGACCCAGTACTTC
13	TRBV12-3/TRBV12-4	TRBD1	NA	TRBJ1-1	CASSLRGGPEAFF	TGTGCCAGCAGTTTACGAGGGGGCCCTGAAGCTTTCTTT
15	TRBV5-1	NA	NA	TRBJ2-3	CASSPGWVHTDTQYF	TGCGCCAGCAGCCCAGGTTGGGTCCACACAGATACGCAGTATTTT
14	TRBV5-1	NA	NA	TRBJ2-1	CASTSGVTYNEQFF	TGCGCCAGTACGTCCGGGGTCACCTACAATGAGCAGTTCTTC
15	TRBV6-2/TRBV6-3	TRBD1	NA	TRBJ1-2	CASSYPPGQGTGYTF	TGTGCCAGCAGTTACCCACCGGGACAGGGGACTGGCTACACCTTC
14	TRBV2	NA	once	TRBJ2-5	CASSRWTVQETQYF	TGTGCCAGCAGTCGTTGGACAGTCCAAGAGACCCAGTACTTC
14	TRBV5-4	TRBD2	NA	TRBJ2-1	CASSLGLAGNEQFF	TGTGCCAGCAGTTTGGGACTAGCGGGCAATGAGCAGTTCTTC
16	TRBV13	NA	NA	TRBJ1-3	CASSPAGLNSGNTIYF	TGTGCCAGCAGCCCCGCGGGTCTCAACTCTGGAAACACCATATATTTT
15	TRBV3-1/TRBV3-2	TRBD2	NA	TRBJ2-5	CASRERLAGKETQYF	TGTGCCAGCAGAGAACGACTAGCGGGGAAAGAGACCCAGTACTTC
14	TRBV5-6	TRBD1	NA	TRBJ1-5	CASSRTGGNQPQHF	TGTGCCAGCAGCAGAACAGGGGGCAATCAGCCCCAGCATTTT
16	TRBV6-1	TRBD1	NA	TRBJ1-2	CASSATPGQEGYGYTF	TGTGCCAGCAGTGCGACACCGGGACAGGAGGGCTATGGCTACACCTTC
16	TRBV11-3	TRBD2	once	TRBJ2-1	CASSPMTSGTGNEQFF	TGTGCCAGCAGCCCCATGACTAGCGGGACAGGGAATGAGCAGTTCTTC
14	TRBV10-2	NA	NA	TRBJ1-6	CASGGEAANSPLHF	TGCGCCAGCGGTGGGGAAGCGGCGAATTCACCCCTCCACTTT
16	TRBV4-1	NA	once	TRBJ2-3	CASSQDPGDSADTQYF	TGCGCCAGCAGCCAAGATCCGGGGGACTCTGCGGATACGCAGTATTTT
14	TRBV11-2	NA	NA	TRBJ1-1	CASSLVGINTEAFF	TGTGCCAGCAGCTTAGTGGGCATCAACACTGAAGCTTTCTTT
17	TRBV11-3	TRBD1	NA	TRBJ2-1	CASSFVGGQGAADEQFF	TGTGCCAGCAGCTTCGTTGGAGGGCAGGGGGCGGCAGATGAGCAGTTCTTC